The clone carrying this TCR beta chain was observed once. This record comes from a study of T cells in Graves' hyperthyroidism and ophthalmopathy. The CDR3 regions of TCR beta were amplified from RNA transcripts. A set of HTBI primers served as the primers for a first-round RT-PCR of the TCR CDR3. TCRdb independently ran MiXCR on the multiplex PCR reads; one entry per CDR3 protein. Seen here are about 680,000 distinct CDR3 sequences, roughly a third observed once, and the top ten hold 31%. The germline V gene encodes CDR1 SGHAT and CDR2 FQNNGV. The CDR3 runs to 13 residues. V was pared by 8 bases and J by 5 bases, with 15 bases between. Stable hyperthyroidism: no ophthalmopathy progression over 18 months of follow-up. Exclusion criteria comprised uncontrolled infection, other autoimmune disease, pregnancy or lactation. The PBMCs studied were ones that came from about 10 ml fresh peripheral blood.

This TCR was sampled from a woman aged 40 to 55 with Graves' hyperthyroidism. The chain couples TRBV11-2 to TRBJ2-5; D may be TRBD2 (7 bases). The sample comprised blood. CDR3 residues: CASQFSGGETQYF. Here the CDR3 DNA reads TGTGCCAGCCAGTTTTCGGGGGGCGAGACCCAGTACTTC.